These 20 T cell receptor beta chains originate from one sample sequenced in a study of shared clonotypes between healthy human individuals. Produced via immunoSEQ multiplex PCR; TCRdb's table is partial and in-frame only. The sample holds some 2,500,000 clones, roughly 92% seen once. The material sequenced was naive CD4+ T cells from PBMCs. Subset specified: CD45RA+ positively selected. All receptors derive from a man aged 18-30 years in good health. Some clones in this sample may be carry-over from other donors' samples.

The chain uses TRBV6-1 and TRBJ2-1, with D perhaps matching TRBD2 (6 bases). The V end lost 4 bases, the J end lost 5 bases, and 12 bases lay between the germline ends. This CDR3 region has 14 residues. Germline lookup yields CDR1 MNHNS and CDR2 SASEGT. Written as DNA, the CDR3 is TGTGCCAGCAGTGGTAGCGGAGCGCACAATGAGCAGTTCTTC. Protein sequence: CASSGSGAHNEQFF.

CDR3 sequence reads: CAIRPDRGLRETQYF. The CDR3 nucleotides read TGTGCCATCAGGCCCGACAGGGGGTTGAGAGAGACCCAGTACTTC. This sequence joins TRBV10-3 and TRBJ2-5; TRBD1 agrees at 9 bases. This CDR3 is built from 15 residues. CDR1 is ENHRY and CDR2 is SYGVKD in the germline V gene. The trim removed 6 bases at V and 4 bases at J, leaving 9 bases unmatched.

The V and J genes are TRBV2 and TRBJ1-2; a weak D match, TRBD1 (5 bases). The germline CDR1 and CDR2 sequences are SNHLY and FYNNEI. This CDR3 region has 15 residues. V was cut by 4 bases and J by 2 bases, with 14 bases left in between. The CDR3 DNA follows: TGTGCCAGCAGTGGAAGAGGGGAATCGAACTATGGCTACACCTTC. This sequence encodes CASSGRGESNYGYTF.

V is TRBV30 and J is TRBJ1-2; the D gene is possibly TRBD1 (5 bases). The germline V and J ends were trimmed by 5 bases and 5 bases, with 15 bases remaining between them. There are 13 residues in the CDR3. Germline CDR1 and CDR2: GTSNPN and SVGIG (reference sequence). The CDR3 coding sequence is TGTGCCTGGGGCCGGGACGTGGTTTATGGCTACACCTTC. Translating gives CAWGRDVVYGYTF.

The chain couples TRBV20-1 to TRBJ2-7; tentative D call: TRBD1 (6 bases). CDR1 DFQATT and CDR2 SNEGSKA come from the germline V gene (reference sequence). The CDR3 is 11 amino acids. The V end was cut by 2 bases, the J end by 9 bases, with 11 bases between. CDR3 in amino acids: CSARRGFGQYF. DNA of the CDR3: TGCAGTGCTAGAAGGGGGTTCGGGCAGTACTTC.

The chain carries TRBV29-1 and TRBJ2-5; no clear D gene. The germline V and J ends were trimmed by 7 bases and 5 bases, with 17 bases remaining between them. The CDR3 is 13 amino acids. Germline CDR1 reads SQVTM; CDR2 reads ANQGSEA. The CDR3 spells CSAATTRRETQYF. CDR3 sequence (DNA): TGCAGCGCCGCTACGACTCGGCGGGAGACCCAGTACTTC.

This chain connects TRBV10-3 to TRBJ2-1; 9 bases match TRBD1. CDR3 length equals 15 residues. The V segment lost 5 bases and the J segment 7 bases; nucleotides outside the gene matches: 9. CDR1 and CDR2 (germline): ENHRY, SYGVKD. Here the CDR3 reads CAISPGQGIKNEQFF. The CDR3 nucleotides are TGTGCCATCAGTCCGGGACAGGGAATAAAGAATGAGCAGTTCTTC.

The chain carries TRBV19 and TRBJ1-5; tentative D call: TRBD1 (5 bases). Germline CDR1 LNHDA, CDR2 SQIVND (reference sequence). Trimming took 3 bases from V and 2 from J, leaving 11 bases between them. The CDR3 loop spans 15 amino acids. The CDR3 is CASSIFTTGNQPQHF. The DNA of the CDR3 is TGTGCCAGTAGTATCTTCACGACAGGCAATCAGCCCCAGCATTTT. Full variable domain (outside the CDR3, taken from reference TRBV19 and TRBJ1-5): DGGITQSPKYLFRKEGQNVTLSCEQNLNHDAMYWYRQDPGQGLRLIYYSQIVNDFQKGDIAEGYSVSREKKESFPLTVTSAQKNPTAFYLCASSIFTTGNQPQHFGDGTRLSIL.

DNA of the CDR3: TGTGCCAGCAGCTTGGGGACAGGGACGTACAATGAGCAGTTCTTC. Its protein is CASSLGTGTYNEQFF. This sequence joins TRBV11-3 and TRBJ2-1; 9 bases map to TRBD1. The CDR3 sequence is 15 residues long. Germline V gene sequence: CDR1 SGHNT, CDR2 YENEEA. V was clipped by 3 bases and J by 4 bases; unmatched bases: 4.

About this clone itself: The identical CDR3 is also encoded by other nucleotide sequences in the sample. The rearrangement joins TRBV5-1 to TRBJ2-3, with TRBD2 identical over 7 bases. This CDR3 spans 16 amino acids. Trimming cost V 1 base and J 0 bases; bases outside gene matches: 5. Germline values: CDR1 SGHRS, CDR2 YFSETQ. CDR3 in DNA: TGCGCCAGCAGCTTGATTGCTAGCGGAAGCACAGATACGCAGTATTTT. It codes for CASSLIASGSTDTQYF.

CDR3 coding DNA: TGCGCCAGCAGCTTTAATCGGGAATCTGAAGCTTTCTTT. Its translation is CASSFNRESEAFF. The chain employs TRBV5-1 and TRBJ1-1; D gene ambiguous. There are 13 residues in the CDR3. Germline values: CDR1 SGHRS, CDR2 YFSETQ. The V end lost 2 bases, the J end lost 6 bases, and 11 bases lay between the germline ends.

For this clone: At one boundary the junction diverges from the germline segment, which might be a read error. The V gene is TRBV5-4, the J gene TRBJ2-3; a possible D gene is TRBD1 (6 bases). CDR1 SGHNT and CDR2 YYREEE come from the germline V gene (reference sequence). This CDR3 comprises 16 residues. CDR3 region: CASSPRQDISTDTQYF. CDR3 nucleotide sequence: TGCGCCAGCAGCCCCCGACAGGACATCAGCACAGATACGCAGTATTTT.

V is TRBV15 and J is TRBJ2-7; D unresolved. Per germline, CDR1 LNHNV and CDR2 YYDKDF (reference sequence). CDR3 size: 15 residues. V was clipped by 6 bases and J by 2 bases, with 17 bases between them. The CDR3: CATSQRIGAPYEQYF. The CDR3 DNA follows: TGTGCCACCAGTCAGAGGATCGGCGCTCCCTACGAGCAGTACTTC.

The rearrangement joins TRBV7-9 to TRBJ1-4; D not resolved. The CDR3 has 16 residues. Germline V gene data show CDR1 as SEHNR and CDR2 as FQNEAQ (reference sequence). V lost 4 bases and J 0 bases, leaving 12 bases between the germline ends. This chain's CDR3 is CASSSRVSATNEKLFF. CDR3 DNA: TGTGCCAGCAGCTCAAGGGTCAGTGCAACTAATGAAAAACTGTTTTTT.

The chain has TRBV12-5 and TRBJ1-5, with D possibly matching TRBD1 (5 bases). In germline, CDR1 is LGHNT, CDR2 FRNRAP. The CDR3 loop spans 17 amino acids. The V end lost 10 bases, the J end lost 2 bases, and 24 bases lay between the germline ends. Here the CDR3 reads CATLVRYDSRCNQPQHF. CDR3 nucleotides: TGTGCTACCCTCGTACGGTATGACAGTCGATGCAATCAGCCCCAGCATTTT.

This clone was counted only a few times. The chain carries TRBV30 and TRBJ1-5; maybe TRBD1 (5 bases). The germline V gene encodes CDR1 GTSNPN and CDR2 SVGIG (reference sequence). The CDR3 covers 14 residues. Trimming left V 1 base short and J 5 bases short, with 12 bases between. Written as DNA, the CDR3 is TGTGCCTGGAGTGCGGGGGGAGGTGATCAGCCCCAGCATTTT. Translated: CAWSAGGGDQPQHF. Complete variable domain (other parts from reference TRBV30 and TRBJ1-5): SQTIHQWPATLVQPVGSPLSLECTVEGTSNPNLYWYRQAAGRGLQLLFYSVGIGQISSEVPQNLSASRPQDRQFILSSKKLLLSDSGFYLCAWSAGGGDQPQHFGDGTRLSIL.

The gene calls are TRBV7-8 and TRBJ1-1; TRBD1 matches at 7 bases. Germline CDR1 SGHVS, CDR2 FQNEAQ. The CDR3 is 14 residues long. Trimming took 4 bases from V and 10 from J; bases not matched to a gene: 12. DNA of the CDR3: TGTGCCAGCAGCTCAAGACAGGGAGCCGCTCGAGCTTTCTTT. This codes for CASSSRQGAARAFF.

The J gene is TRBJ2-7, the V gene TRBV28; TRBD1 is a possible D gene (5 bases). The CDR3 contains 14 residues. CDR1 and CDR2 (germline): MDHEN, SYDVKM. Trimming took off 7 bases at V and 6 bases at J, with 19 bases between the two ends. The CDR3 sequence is CASKVGARVAEQYF. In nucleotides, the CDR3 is TGTGCCAGCAAGGTTGGTGCCAGGGTGGCCGAGCAGTACTTC.

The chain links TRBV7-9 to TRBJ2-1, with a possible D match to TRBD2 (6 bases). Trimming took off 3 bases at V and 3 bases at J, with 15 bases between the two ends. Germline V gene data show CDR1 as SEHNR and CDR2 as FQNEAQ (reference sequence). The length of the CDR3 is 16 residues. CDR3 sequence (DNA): TGTGCCAGCAGCTTCGGAGGGTCAGGCTACTACAATGAGCAGTTCTTC. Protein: CASSFGGSGYYNEQFF.

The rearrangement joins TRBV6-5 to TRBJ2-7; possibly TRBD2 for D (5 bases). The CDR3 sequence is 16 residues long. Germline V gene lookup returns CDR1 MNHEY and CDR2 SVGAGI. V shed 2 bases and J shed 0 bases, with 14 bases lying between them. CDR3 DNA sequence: TGTGCCAGCAGTTACGAGGGAACCGACATCTCCTACGAGCAGTACTTC. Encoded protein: CASSYEGTDISYEQYF.